Included here is one T cell receptor (beta chain) sequence, with context. Its specificity is not known. The study ran its PCR with 60 Vbeta and 13 Jbeta primers. TCRdb's table, derived via immunoSEQ multiplex PCR, lists solely in-frame clones and lacks some. This table holds approximately 180,000 clones, 77% found once. This entry is derived from a study of cytomegalovirus exposure and HLA in healthy donors. Notes on the study in general: Several of the most significant clusters appeared, in a later analysis, to be linked to common viral pathogens. A later analysis linked about 17,000 TCR beta sequences to HLA alleles at 0.05 false discovery rate. A few of the chains that were CMV-associated were confirmed in vitro to be specific for CMV antigens.

Unmatched junction bases numbered 10, after V lost 0 bases and J lost 5 bases. The germline V gene has CDR1 SGHVS and CDR2 FQNEAQ. The CDR3 covers 19 residues. The gene calls are TRBV7-8 and TRBJ2-5; 15 bases map to TRBD2. The sequence came from a woman aged 60-75 years in good health and CMV-seropositive. Sequencing used PBMCs. The CDR3 bases are TGTGCCAGCAGCTTAGCGTGGACTAGCGGGAGGGCCCCAGGGGAGACCCAGTACTTC. It is translated as CASSLAWTSGRAPGETQYF.